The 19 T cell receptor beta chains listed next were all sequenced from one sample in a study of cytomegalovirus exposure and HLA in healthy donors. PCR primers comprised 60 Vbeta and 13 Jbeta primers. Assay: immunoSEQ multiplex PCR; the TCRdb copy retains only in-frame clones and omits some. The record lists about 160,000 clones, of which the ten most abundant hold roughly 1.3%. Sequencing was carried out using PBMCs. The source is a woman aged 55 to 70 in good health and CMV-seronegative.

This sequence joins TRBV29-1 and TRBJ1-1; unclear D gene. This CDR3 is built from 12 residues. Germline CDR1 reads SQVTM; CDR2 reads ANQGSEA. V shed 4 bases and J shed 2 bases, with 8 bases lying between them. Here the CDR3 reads CSVGGVNTEAFF. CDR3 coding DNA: TGCAGCGTTGGCGGTGTAAACACTGAAGCTTTCTTT.

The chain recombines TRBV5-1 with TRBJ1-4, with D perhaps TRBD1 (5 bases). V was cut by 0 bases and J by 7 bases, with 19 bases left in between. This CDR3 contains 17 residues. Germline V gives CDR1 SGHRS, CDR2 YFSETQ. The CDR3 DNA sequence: TGCGCCAGCAGCTTGGATCCCTTAGGGGTCAATGGTGAAAAACTGTTTTTT. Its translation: CASSLDPLGVNGEKLFF.

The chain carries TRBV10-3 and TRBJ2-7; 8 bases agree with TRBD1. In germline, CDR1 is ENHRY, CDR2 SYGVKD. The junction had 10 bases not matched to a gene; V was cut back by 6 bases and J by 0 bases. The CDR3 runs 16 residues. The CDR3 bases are TGTGCCATCAGGAGGGGAGGACAGGGCAGCTCCTACGAGCAGTACTTC. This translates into CAIRRGGQGSSYEQYF.

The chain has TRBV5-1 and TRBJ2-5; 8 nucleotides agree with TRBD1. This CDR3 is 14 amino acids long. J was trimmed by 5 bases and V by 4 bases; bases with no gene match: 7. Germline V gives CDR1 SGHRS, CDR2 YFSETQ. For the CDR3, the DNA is TGCGCCAGCAGCATGCAGGGGGCTGAGGAGACCCAGTACTTC. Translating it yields CASSMQGAEETQYF.

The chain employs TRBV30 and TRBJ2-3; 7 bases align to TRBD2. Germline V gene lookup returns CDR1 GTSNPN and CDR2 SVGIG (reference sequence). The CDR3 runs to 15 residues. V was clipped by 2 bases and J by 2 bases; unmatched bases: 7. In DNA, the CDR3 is TGTGCCTGGAGTCTTTTGGCGGGGGACACAGATACGCAGTATTTT. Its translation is CAWSLLAGDTDTQYF. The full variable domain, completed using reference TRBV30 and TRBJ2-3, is SQTIHQWPATLVQPVGSPLSLECTVEGTSNPNLYWYRQAAGRGLQLLFYSVGIGQISSEVPQNLSASRPQDRQFILSSKKLLLSDSGFYLCAWSLLAGDTDTQYFGPGTRLTVL.

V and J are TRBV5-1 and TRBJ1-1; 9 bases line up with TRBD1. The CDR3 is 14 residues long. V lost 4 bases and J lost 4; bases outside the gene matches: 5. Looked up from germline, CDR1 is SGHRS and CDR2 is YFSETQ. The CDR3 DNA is TGCGCCAGCAGCACTACAGGGGGCCTCACTGAAGCTTTCTTT. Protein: CASSTTGGLTEAFF. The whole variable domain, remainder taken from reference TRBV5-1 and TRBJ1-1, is KAGVTQTPRYLIKTRGQQVTLSCSPISGHRSVSWYQQTPGQGLQFLFEYFSETQRNKGNFPGRFSGRQFSNSRSEMNVSTLELGDSALYLCASSTTGGLTEAFFGQGTRLTVV.

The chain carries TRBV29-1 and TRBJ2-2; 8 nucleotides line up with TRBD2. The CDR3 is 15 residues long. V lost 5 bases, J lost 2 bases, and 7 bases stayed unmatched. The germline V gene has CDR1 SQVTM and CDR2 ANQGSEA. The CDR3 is CSVTSGRDNTGELFF. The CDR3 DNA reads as TGCAGCGTTACAAGCGGGAGAGATAACACCGGGGAGCTGTTTTTT.

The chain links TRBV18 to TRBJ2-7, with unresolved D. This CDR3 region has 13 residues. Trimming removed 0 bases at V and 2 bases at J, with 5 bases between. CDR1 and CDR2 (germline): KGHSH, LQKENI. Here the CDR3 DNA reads TGTGCCAGCTCACCACCCGGAGCCTACGAGCAGTACTTC. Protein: CASSPPGAYEQYF.

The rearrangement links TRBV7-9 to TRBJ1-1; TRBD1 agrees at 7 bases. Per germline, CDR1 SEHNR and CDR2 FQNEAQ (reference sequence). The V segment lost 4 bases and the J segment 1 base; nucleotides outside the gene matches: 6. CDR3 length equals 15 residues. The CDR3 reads CASSSWDRANTEAFF. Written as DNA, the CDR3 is TGTGCCAGCAGCTCCTGGGACAGAGCGAACACTGAAGCTTTCTTT.

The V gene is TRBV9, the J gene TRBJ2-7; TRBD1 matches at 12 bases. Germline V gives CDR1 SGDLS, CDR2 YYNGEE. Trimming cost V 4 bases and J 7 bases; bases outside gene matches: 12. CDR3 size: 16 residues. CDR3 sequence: CASSMGPGQGAKEQYF. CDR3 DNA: TGTGCCAGCAGCATGGGGCCGGGACAGGGGGCGAAAGAGCAGTACTTC.

The CDR3, as DNA: TGTGCCAGCAGCTCCCAGACAGGGACGTATGGCTACACCTTC. Residues: CASSSQTGTYGYTF. The chain recombines TRBV7-2 with TRBJ1-2, with 7 bases that match TRBD1. Germline V lookup: CDR1 SGHTA, CDR2 FQGNSA. V shed 4 bases, J shed 5 bases, and the junction held 7 bases outside the gene matches. The CDR3 is 14 amino acids.

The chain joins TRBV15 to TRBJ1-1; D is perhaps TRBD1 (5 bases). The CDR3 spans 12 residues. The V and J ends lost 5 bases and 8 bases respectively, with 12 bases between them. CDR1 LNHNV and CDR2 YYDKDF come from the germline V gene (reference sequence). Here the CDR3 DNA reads TGTGCCACCAGCCCTCAGGGTAGGGAAGCTTTCTTT. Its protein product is CATSPQGREAFF.

CDR3 region: CASSVGTPSYEQYF. DNA for the CDR3: TGCGCCAGCAGCGTGGGGACACCTTCCTACGAGCAGTACTTC. The chain employs TRBV5-1 and TRBJ2-7; a weak D match, TRBD1 (6 bases). This CDR3 is 14 amino acids long. Between the trimmed V and J ends, which lost 4 bases and 1 base, there was a span of 12 bases. CDR1 and CDR2 from the germline V gene are SGHRS and YFSETQ.

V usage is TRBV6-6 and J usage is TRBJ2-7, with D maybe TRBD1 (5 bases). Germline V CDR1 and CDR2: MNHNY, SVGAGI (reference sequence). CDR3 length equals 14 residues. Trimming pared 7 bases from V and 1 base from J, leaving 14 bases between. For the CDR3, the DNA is TGTGCCAGCAACGACAGATGGCGGTCCTACGAGCAGTACTTC. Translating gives CASNDRWRSYEQYF.

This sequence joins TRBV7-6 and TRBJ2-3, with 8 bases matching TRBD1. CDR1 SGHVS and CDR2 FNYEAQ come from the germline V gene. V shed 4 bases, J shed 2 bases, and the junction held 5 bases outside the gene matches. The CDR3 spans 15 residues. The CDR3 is CASSSRDRLTDTQYF. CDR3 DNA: TGTGCCAGCAGCTCCCGGGACAGGCTCACAGATACGCAGTATTTT.

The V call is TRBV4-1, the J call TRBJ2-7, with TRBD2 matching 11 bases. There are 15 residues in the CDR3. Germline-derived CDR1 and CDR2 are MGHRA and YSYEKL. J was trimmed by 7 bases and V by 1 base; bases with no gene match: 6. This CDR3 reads CASSQVAGGPGEQYF. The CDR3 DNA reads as TGCGCCAGCAGCCAAGTAGCGGGAGGGCCGGGTGAGCAGTACTTC.

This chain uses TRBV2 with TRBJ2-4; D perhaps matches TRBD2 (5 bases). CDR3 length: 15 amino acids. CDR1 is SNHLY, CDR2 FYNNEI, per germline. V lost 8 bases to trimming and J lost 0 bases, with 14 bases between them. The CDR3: CASGLEDLAKNIQYF. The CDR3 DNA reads TGTGCCAGCGGATTGGAGGACCTAGCCAAAAACATTCAGTACTTC.

CDR3 protein: CAVRQGREAFF. DNA of the CDR3: TGTGCCGTCCGACAGGGGAGGGAAGCTTTCTTT. The gene calls are TRBV19 and TRBJ1-1; TRBD1 agrees at 8 bases. Germline CDR1 reads LNHDA; CDR2 reads SQIVND (reference sequence). The trim removed 11 bases at V and 8 bases at J, leaving 7 bases unmatched. The CDR3 runs 11 residues.

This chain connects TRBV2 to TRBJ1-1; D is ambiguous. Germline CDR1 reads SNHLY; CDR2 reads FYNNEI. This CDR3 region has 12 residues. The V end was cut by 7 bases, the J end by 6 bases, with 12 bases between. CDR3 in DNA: TGTGCCAGCATGGGAGGGTATTCTGAAGCTTTCTTT. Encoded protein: CASMGGYSEAFF. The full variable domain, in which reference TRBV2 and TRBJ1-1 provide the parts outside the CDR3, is EPEVTQTPSHQVTQMGQEVILRCVPISNHLYFYWYRQILGQKVEFLVSFYNNEISEKSEIFDDQFSVERPDGSNFTLKIRSTKLEDSAMYFCASMGGYSEAFFGQGTRLTVV.